The clone carrying this TCR beta chain was recorded a few times. The target antigen is unknown. The CDR3 covers 15 residues. Trimming cost V 2 bases and J 4 bases, with 12 bases left between them. The germline gives CDR1 SGHVS, CDR2 FQNEAQ. These data belong to a study of Graves' ophthalmopathy and Graves' hyperthyroidism. Findings and caveats of the study: Built on 13 signatures, a model told ophthalmopathy apart from stable hyperthyroidism with roughly 88% sensitivity and around 80% specificity.

Isolation of PBMCs was performed using roughly 10 ml of fresh peripheral blood. Beta-chain TCR CDR3 regions were amplified from RNA transcripts. First-round RT-PCR relied on HTBI primers, and a second-round multiplex PCR came next. TCRdb analysed the multiplex PCR reads with MiXCR anew, one entry per CDR3 protein. The sample lists about 240,000 distinct CDR3 sequences; about 46% were seen once. This chain links TRBV7-8 with TRBJ1-5, with D unresolved. Material for sequencing was peripheral blood. The receptor was isolated from an adult man with Graves' ophthalmopathy. CDR3 sequence: CASSLSGLLNQPQHF. The CDR3 DNA reads TGTGCCAGCAGCTTATCGGGCCTACTAAATCAGCCCCAGCATTTT.